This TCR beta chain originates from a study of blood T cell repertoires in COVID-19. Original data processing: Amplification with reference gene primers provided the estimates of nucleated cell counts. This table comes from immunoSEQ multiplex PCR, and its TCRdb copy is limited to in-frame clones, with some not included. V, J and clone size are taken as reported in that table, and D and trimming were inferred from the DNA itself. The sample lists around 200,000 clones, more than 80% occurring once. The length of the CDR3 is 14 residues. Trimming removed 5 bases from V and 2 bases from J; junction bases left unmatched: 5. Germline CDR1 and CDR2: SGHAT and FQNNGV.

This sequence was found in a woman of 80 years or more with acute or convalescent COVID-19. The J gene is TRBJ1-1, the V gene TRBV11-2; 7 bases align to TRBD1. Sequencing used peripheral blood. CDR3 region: CASSTQGVNTEAFF. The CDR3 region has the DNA TGTGCCAGCAGCACCCAGGGGGTAAACACTGAAGCTTTCTTT.